A selection of T cell receptor beta chains follows, all from one sample in a study of blood T cell repertoires in COVID-19. Assay: immunoSEQ multiplex PCR; the TCRdb copy retains only in-frame clones and omits some. The sample holds about 260,000 clones; more than 75% are singletons and the top ten take under 2.5%. Sequences were obtained from peripheral blood. These TCRs come from a woman aged 45-65 years with acute or convalescent COVID-19. Both conserved end residues are part of each CDR3. A D gene is named only where the DNA matches it firmly. Clone size is stated in some rows and not others, as once, few, many or a class when expanded.

V gene	J gene	clone size	D gene	CDR3 DNA	CDR3 protein
TRBV7-3	TRBJ2-1	few	TRBD2	TGTGCCAGCAGCTTAACACTAGCGGGGTACAATGAGCAGTTCTTC	CASSLTLAGYNEQFF
TRBV7-3	TRBJ2-1	-	-	TGTGCCAGCAGCTTAGGTCAGAATGAGCAGTTCTTC	CASSLGQNEQFF
TRBV29-1	TRBJ1-6	once	-	TGCAGCGTTGACTCCGGGACTGGGTCGAATTCACCCCTCCACTTT	CSVDSGTGSNSPLHF
TRBV28	TRBJ1-2	-	TRBD1	TGTGCCAGCAGTAAGGACAGGGGACGTCTTCACTATGGCTACACCTTC	CASSKDRGRLHYGYTF
TRBV3-1/TRBV3-2	TRBJ1-5	-	TRBD1	TGTGCCAGCAGCCGGGGACAGGGGGCGAGTCAGCCCCAGCATTTT	CASSRGQGASQPQHF
TRBV7-3	TRBJ1-4	-	-	TGTGCCAGCAGCCTAGGGGGAATTAATGAAAAACTGTTTTTT	CASSLGGINEKLFF
TRBV6-5	TRBJ1-5	few	-	TGTGCCAGCAGTAGGGGCCAGGGAAATCAGCCCCAGCATTTT	CASSRGQGNQPQHF
TRBV9	TRBJ1-6	-	-	TGTGCCAGCAGCGAGAGGTTTTCACCCCTCCACTTT	CASSERFSPLHF
TRBV5-8	TRBJ2-1	-	TRBD1	TGTGCCAGCAGCTTTCCCGGGACAGGGAACAATGAGCAGTTCTTC	CASSFPGTGNNEQFF
TRBV27	TRBJ1-2	-	-	TGTGCCAGCAGTTTAGAATATAGGGGAGGCTACACCTTC	CASSLEYRGGYTF
TRBV5-5	TRBJ1-2	-	-	TGTGCCAGCAGCTTGGAATATCGTGACTATGGCTACACCTTC	CASSLEYRDYGYTF
TRBV6-6	TRBJ1-3	-	-	TGTGCCAGCAGTCAAATGACACCCCGACAGTCCGACTCTGGAAACACCATATATTTT	CASSQMTPRQSDSGNTIYF
TRBV6-5	TRBJ1-3	-	TRBD1	TGTGCCAGCAGCGCCACAGGGGGCTCTGGAAACACCATATATTTT	CASSATGGSGNTIYF
TRBV4-1	TRBJ1-5	-	TRBD1	TGCGCCAGCAGCCAGACAGGGGCGCCGTATCAGCCCCAGCATTTT	CASSQTGAPYQPQHF
TRBV6-6	TRBJ2-7	once	TRBD1	TGTGCCAGCAGTTACGATGGCAGGGGGCTAAGGTACGAGCAGTACTTC	CASSYDGRGLRYEQYF
TRBV18	TRBJ1-1	-	TRBD1	TGTGCCAGCTCACCACGAGAGGGACAGGGTCGCACTGAAGCTTTCTTT	CASSPREGQGRTEAFF
TRBV9	TRBJ2-2	-	-	TGTGCCAGCAGCGTAGGTATGAACACCGGGGAGCTGTTTTTT	CASSVGMNTGELFF
TRBV3-1/TRBV3-2	TRBJ1-2	few	-	TGTGCCAGCAGCCTCAGACAGATAGGGCGGAGTTTCACCTTC	CASSLRQIGRSFTF
TRBV28	TRBJ1-5	-	-	TGTGCCAGCAGTGGGCACCGACCTCATCAGCCCCAGCATTTT	CASSGHRPHQPQHF
TRBV9	TRBJ1-2	-	TRBD1	TGTGCCAGCAGCGTAGTGGGGACAGGGGTGGGCGGCTACACCTTC	CASSVVGTGVGGYTF
TRBV2	TRBJ2-5	-	TRBD1	TGTGCCAGCAGTGGACAGGGGGAGACCCAGTACTTC	CASSGQGETQYF
TRBV29-1	TRBJ1-1	-	TRBD1	TGCAGCGCTCCCGTCGGACAGGGGAAGACTGAAGCTTTCTTT	CSAPVGQGKTEAFF
TRBV19	TRBJ1-1	-	TRBD1	TGTGCCAGTAGTCCCCGGACAGGGGCAGGAGCTTTCTTT	CASSPRTGAGAFF
TRBV28	TRBJ1-2	-	-	TGTGCCAGCAGTTTATCCCAACTCGTAGGCTACACCTTC	CASSLSQLVGYTF
TRBV24-1	TRBJ2-3	-	TRBD1	TGTGCCACCAGTTCACAGGGGCTCTCTAGCACAGATACGCAGTATTTT	CATSSQGLSSTDTQYF
TRBV5-3	TRBJ2-7	-	TRBD1	TGTGCCAGAAGGAAACAGGGGGCTAGACCCTACGAGCAGTACTTC	CARRKQGARPYEQYF
TRBV6-6	TRBJ2-1	-	-	TGTGCCAGCAGTTACGCCCCCTTCTCCCTATACAATGAGCAGTTCTTC	CASSYAPFSLYNEQFF
TRBV30	TRBJ1-1	-	-	TGTGCCTGGATTCGGAGGTTGGGGGCGCAGATGAACACTGAAGCTTTCTTT	CAWIRRLGAQMNTEAFF
TRBV6-5	TRBJ1-3	-	-	TGTGCCAGCAGGGAGTCATACTCTGGAAACACCATATATTTT	CASRESYSGNTIYF
TRBV7-3	TRBJ2-7	-	TRBD1	TGTGCCAGCAGCCCCGGACAGGGACGCGAGCAGTACTTC	CASSPGQGREQYF
TRBV28	TRBJ1-5	-	-	TGTGCCAGCAGGTCGGGGGGGGCTAGGCAGCCCCAGCATTTT	CASRSGGARQPQHF
TRBV9	TRBJ1-2	-	TRBD1	TGTGCCAGCAGCGTGGACAGGGGAAGAGATGGCTACACCTTC	CASSVDRGRDGYTF
TRBV29-1	TRBJ1-2	-	TRBD1	TGCAGCGTTCGACAGGGAGGAAACTATGGCTACACCTTC	CSVRQGGNYGYTF
TRBV15	TRBJ2-7	-	TRBD1	TGTGCCACCAGCAAGTCGACAGGGGCCTCCTACGAGCAGTACTTC	CATSKSTGASYEQYF
TRBV14	TRBJ1-2	few	-	TGTGCCAGCAGCCCCCAAACAGGGTCCGGCTACACCTTC	CASSPQTGSGYTF
TRBV2	TRBJ2-2	-	-	TGTGCCAGCAGTGAATTGTGGGGAGGCGGCGGGGAGCTGTTTTTT	CASSELWGGGGELFF
TRBV25-1	TRBJ1-1	-	-	TGTGCCAGCAGTGAATACACCGACGGGGGGAATGAAGCTTTCTTT	CASSEYTDGGNEAFF
TRBV24-1	TRBJ1-2	-	TRBD1	TGTGCCACCAGTGACTCCGGGACAGGGGCGAGTGGCTACACCTTC	CATSDSGTGASGYTF
TRBV7-3	TRBJ2-3	-	TRBD2	TGTGCCAGCACCTACCTAGCGGGAGGCCCCGATACGCAGTATTTT	CASTYLAGGPDTQYF
TRBV19	TRBJ2-2	-	TRBD1	TGTGCCAGTAGTATAAGGGGACAGGGTGTCGGGGAGCTGTTTTTT	CASSIRGQGVGELFF
TRBV29-1	TRBJ2-7	-	TRBD2	TGCAGCGTATACGGGCTAGCGGGAGGATGGGGCGAGCAGTACTTC	CSVYGLAGGWGEQYF
TRBV6-6	TRBJ2-1	-	TRBD2	TGTGCCAGCAGTCCTAGCAGCGGGAGCGCCTACAATGAGCAGTTCTTC	CASSPSSGSAYNEQFF
TRBV2	TRBJ1-6	-	TRBD1	TGTGCCAGCAGAACCGGGACAGGTACTTCACCCCTCCACTTT	CASRTGTGTSPLHF
TRBV28	TRBJ1-5	-	TRBD1	TGTGCCAGCAGTTTTTCGTTTTCGAGGACAGGAGGAGGTCAGCCCCAGCATTTT	CASSFSFSRTGGGQPQHF
TRBV10-2	TRBJ1-4	-	-	TGCGCCAGCAGTGAGAAGCGGGACATCCTGTTTTTT	CASSEKRDILFF
TRBV7-3	TRBJ2-3	-	TRBD2	TGTGCCAGCAGCATGCTAGCGGGAGGGGCCAAGAATACGCAGTATTTT	CASSMLAGGAKNTQYF